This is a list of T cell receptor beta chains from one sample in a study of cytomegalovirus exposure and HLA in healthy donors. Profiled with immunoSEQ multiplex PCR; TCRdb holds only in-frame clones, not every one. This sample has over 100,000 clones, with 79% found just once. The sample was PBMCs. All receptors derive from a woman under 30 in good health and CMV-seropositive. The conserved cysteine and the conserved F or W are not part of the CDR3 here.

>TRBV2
ASSGTPGELF
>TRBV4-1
ASSQDRGTGSSGANVLT
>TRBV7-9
ASSSGDRVRETQY
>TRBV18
ASSPGGGVANEKLF
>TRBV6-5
ASSRQVSSYEQY
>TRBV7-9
ASSELVTTNTEAF
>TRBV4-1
ASSHPRQGSRYGYT
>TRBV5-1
ASSWYHTGASPPDTQY
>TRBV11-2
ASSSPTWAGVYNEQF
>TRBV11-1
ASSPEREAYEQY
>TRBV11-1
ASSLDSFANTEAF
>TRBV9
ASSANNYEQY
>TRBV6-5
ASSYQGVEIEKLF